The rows below give T cell receptor beta chains drawn from one sample of a study of blood T cells in healthy people across ages. TCRdb passed the 5' RACE reads through MiXCR, listing each CDR3 protein once. Altogether under 2,000,000 distinct CDR3 sequences are present, less than 50% being singletons, with the ten largest covering less than 2.5%. Sequencing used blood. These receptors originate from a woman aged 40 to 50 in good health. CDR3s include the opening cysteine and the closing phenylalanine or tryptophan. Each record gives: D gene, clone size, J gene, V gene, CDR3 protein, CDR3 DNA. The D gene is left open where the match is weak. Not every row has a clone size; where given, it reads once, few, many or a size class.

>.|few|TRBJ1-2|TRBV5-1
CASSLGSDGYTF
TGCGCCAGCAGCTTGGGGTCGGATGGCTACACCTTC
>.|.|TRBJ1-2|TRBV24-1
CATRRGVGYGYTF
TGTGCCACCCGGCGGGGAGTTGGGTATGGCTACACCTTC
>TRBD1|.|TRBJ2-4|TRBV5-1
CASSLGQGVYNEQYF
TGCGCCAGCAGCTTGGGGCAGGGGGTTTACAATGAGCAGTACTTC
>.|.|TRBJ2-7|TRBV6-5
CASSYSVGAHEQYF
TGTGCCAGCAGTTACTCGGTAGGGGCTCACGAGCAGTACTTC
>.|.|TRBJ2-5|TRBV7-6
CASSLSARLEVQETQYF
TGTGCCAGCAGCTTATCCGCGCGCTTGGAGGTACAAGAGACCCAGTACTTC
>.|few|TRBJ2-7|TRBV29-1
CSVETRSSYNEQYF
TGCAGCGTTGAGACACGAAGCTCCTACAATGAGCAGTACTTC
>.|.|TRBJ2-5|TRBV7-2
CASSLPQGGLLQTQYF
TGTGCCAGCAGCTTACCCCAGGGGGGCCTATTGCAGACCCAGTACTTC
>.|.|TRBJ2-2|TRBV11-3
CASSLDSPELFF
TGTGCCAGCAGCTTAGACAGCCCAGAGCTGTTTTTT
>.|once|TRBJ2-7|TRBV6-5
CASSLYGPYEQYF
TGTGCCAGCAGCCTCTACGGACCTTACGAGCAGTACTTC
>.|.|TRBJ2-3|TRBV20-1
CSARDVRVLSTDTQYF
TGCAGTGCTAGAGATGTCAGGGTCTTGTCCACAGATACGCAGTATTTT
>TRBD1|.|TRBJ2-1|TRBV9
CASSAGTATFNEQFF
TGTGCCAGCAGCGCCGGGACAGCAACTTTCAATGAGCAGTTCTTC
>TRBD1|.|TRBJ1-5|TRBV20-1
CSAGTGSNQPQHF
TGCAGTGCTGGGACAGGTAGCAATCAGCCCCAGCATTTT
>.|few|TRBJ1-2|TRBV5-5
CASSLVRNGEGYGYTF
TGTGCCAGCAGCTTGGTGAGAAACGGAGAAGGCTATGGCTACACCTTC
>.|.|TRBJ2-7|TRBV9
CASSVGWGSKNEQYF
TGTGCCAGCAGCGTAGGGTGGGGGTCAAAGAACGAGCAGTACTTC
>.|.|TRBJ1-4|TRBV7-2
CASSPEGAEKLFF
TGTGCCAGCAGCCCAGAGGGTGCCGAAAAACTGTTTTTT
>.|.|TRBJ2-6|TRBV27
CASSQWGSGAKVLTF
TGTGCCAGCAGTCAATGGGGGTCTGGGGCCAAAGTCCTGACTTTC
>.|few|TRBJ2-1|TRBV4-3
CASSQERDAGGGYNEQFF
TGCGCCAGCAGCCAAGAAAGGGACGCAGGGGGGGGCTACAATGAGCAGTTCTTC
>.|.|TRBJ2-5|TRBV7-2
CASSSKGTLNGETQYF
TGTGCCAGCAGCTCCAAGGGGACACTTAACGGGGAGACCCAGTACTTC
>.|.|TRBJ2-1|TRBV21-1
CASSKVPTTAQFF
TGTGCCAGCAGCAAAGTTCCTACAACGGCCCAGTTCTTC
>.|.|TRBJ2-7|TRBV7-2
CASSLIREQYF
TGTGCCAGCAGCCTAATCCGCGAGCAGTACTTC
>.|few|TRBJ2-4|TRBV4-3
CASSQAVGGLQNIQYF
TGCGCCAGCAGCCAAGCTGTTGGGGGTCTGCAAAACATTCAGTACTTC
>.|.|TRBJ2-2|TRBV4-2
CASSQDNDGELFF
TGTGCCAGCAGCCAAGATAATGACGGGGAGCTGTTTTTT
>.|many|TRBJ2-7|TRBV12-3/TRBV12-4
CASSQETWDEQYF
TGTGCCAGCAGTCAAGAGACCTGGGACGAGCAGTACTTC
>TRBD1|.|TRBJ2-3|TRBV24-1
CATQGTGTDTQYF
TGTGCCACCCAGGGGACAGGCACAGATACGCAGTATTTT
>.|few|TRBJ2-7|TRBV29-1
CSVVGSHEQYF
TGCAGCGTTGTAGGTTCCCACGAGCAGTACTTC
>.|.|TRBJ2-5|TRBV6-5
CASSYGGRLQYF
TGTGCCAGCAGTTACGGGGGACGGCTGCAGTACTTC
>.|.|TRBJ1-2|TRBV7-2
CASQGAGDGYTF
TGTGCCAGTCAAGGGGCCGGTGACGGCTACACCTTC
>.|.|TRBJ2-1|TRBV9
CASSAQPTSLNEQFF
TGTGCCAGCAGCGCCCAACCCACTAGCCTCAATGAGCAGTTCTTC
>.|.|TRBJ1-2|TRBV19
CASSFRGDAGYTF
TGTGCCAGTAGTTTTCGGGGCGACGCTGGCTACACCTTC
>.|.|TRBJ2-3|TRBV11-2
CASAGMGDTQYF
TGTGCCAGCGCCGGTATGGGAGATACGCAGTATTTT
>.|.|TRBJ2-7|TRBV11-2
CASSLARFYEQYF
TGTGCCAGCAGCTTAGCTCGGTTTTACGAGCAGTACTTC
>.|many|TRBJ2-7|TRBV7-2
CASSLGGTDYEQYF
TGTGCCAGCAGCTTAGGCGGAACCGACTACGAGCAGTACTTC
>TRBD2|few|TRBJ2-1|TRBV5-6
CASSLASGQQFF
TGTGCCAGCAGCTTGGCTAGCGGACAGCAGTTCTTC
>.|.|TRBJ2-5|TRBV15
CATSIYANQETQYF
TGTGCCACCAGCATCTACGCGAACCAAGAGACCCAGTACTTC
>TRBD1|.|TRBJ2-1|TRBV6-5
CASSSGTGGMETQFF
TGTGCCAGCAGCTCCGGGACAGGGGGAATGGAGACCCAGTTCTTC
>TRBD1|once|TRBJ1-4|TRBV28
CASNTAGTGGEKLFF
TGTGCCAGCAATACCGCCGGGACAGGGGGTGAAAAACTGTTTTTT
>.|.|TRBJ1-1|TRBV4-3
CASSQELQVTEAFF
TGCGCCAGCAGCCAAGAGTTACAGGTCACTGAAGCTTTCTTT
>TRBD1|.|TRBJ2-1|TRBV29-1
CSGTGANEQFF
TGCAGCGGCACAGGGGCGAATGAGCAGTTCTTC
>.|.|TRBJ2-3|TRBV7-9
CASSPRPSRGSGTDTQYF
TGTGCCAGCAGCCCTAGACCCTCGCGGGGAAGCGGCACAGATACGCAGTATTTT
>.|.|TRBJ1-2|TRBV5-1
CASSFYQHLGYTF
TGCGCCAGCAGCTTCTATCAACATTTGGGCTACACCTTC
>TRBD1|once|TRBJ2-5|TRBV2
CASSRGQGNPYSGQYF
TGTGCCAGCAGTAGGGGACAGGGGAACCCCTACTCCGGGCAGTACTTC
>.|.|TRBJ2-4|TRBV4-3
CASSATAGTGKNIQYF
TGCGCCAGCAGCGCGACCGCCGGGACTGGGAAAAACATTCAGTACTTC
>.|.|TRBJ1-2|TRBV27
CASSGGALDYGYTF
TGTGCCAGCAGTGGGGGGGCTCTTGACTATGGCTACACCTTC
>.|few|TRBJ2-3|TRBV20-1
CSALTDTQYF
TGCAGTGCTCTTACAGATACGCAGTATTTT
>.|.|TRBJ1-5|TRBV27
CASNTGGEHQPQHF
TGTGCCAGCAATACGGGGGGGGAACATCAGCCCCAGCATTTT
>.|.|TRBJ2-5|TRBV20-1
CSASSWGGPETQYF
TGCAGTGCTAGTTCTTGGGGGGGGCCGGAGACCCAGTACTTC
>.|.|TRBJ1-5|TRBV20-1
CSARDRGLQPQHF
TGCAGTGCTAGAGATCGGGGGCTTCAGCCCCAGCATTTT
>.|few|TRBJ2-5|TRBV15
CATSRDPGLTETQYF
TGTGCCACCAGCAGAGATCCCGGCCTCACGGAGACCCAGTACTTC
>.|.|TRBJ2-5|TRBV6-6
CASGQRQETQYF
TGTGCCAGCGGTCAGAGACAAGAGACCCAGTACTTC
>.|.|TRBJ2-7|TRBV20-1
CSASLVHEQYF
TGCAGTGCTAGTTTGGTTCACGAGCAGTACTTC
>.|.|TRBJ2-1|TRBV7-2
CASLWRQRGNEQFF
TGTGCCAGCCTGTGGCGACAAAGAGGCAATGAGCAGTTCTTC
>.|.|TRBJ2-6|TRBV5-1
CASSFGHPSGANVLTF
TGCGCCAGCAGCTTCGGGCACCCCTCTGGGGCCAACGTCCTGACTTTC
>.|few|TRBJ2-1|TRBV6-5
CASSSFNNEQFF
TGTGCCAGCAGCTCCTTTAACAATGAGCAGTTCTTC
>.|few|TRBJ1-2|TRBV6-6
CASSALAGVNYGYTF
TGTGCCAGCAGCGCCCTGGCAGGAGTTAACTATGGCTACACCTTC
>TRBD2|.|TRBJ2-5|TRBV7-3
CASSLMPSGVTFNEQYF
TGTGCCAGCAGCTTAATGCCTAGCGGGGTTACTTTCAATGAGCAGTACTTC
>TRBD2|.|TRBJ2-5|TRBV2
CASSGERGAWETQYF
TGTGCCAGCAGTGGGGAGCGGGGGGCTTGGGAGACCCAGTACTTC
>.|.|TRBJ2-7|TRBV4-1
CASSQVEGQIYEQYF
TGCGCCAGCAGCCAAGTGGAGGGACAGATCTACGAGCAGTACTTC
>.|.|TRBJ2-1|TRBV6-1
CASSAGRTSYNEQFF
TGTGCCAGCAGTGCGGGGAGGACCTCCTACAATGAGCAGTTCTTC
>TRBD1|.|TRBJ2-7|TRBV6-2/TRBV6-3
CASEDRKFSYEQYF
TGTGCCAGCGAGGACAGGAAGTTTTCCTACGAGCAGTACTTC